This T cell receptor beta chain was recovered during a study of cytomegalovirus exposure and HLA in healthy donors. Study context: A previous analysis identified 90 million to 140 million unique TCR beta sequences derived from some 170 million T cells. Roughly 80 million unique TCRs from HLA-typed donors made up an early data release.

13 Jbeta primers and 60 Vbeta primers were used for the PCR. Method: immunoSEQ multiplex PCR; TCRdb's copy keeps in-frame clones and lacks some. The table lists about 160,000 clones. Notes on this clone: Its antigen is still unknown.

Findings and limits, study-wide: The authors judged a highly shared variant cluster likely a sequencing artifact. Reports state that TCR beta sequences accurately predicted most subjects' HLA-A and HLA-B alleles.

This CDR3 comprises 16 residues. V gene TRBV12-2 combines with J gene TRBJ2-5; TRBD1 was called by the table and not checked on the DNA. TRBV12-2 is labeled a pseudogene. Material for sequencing was PBMCs. The receptor was isolated from a man aged 30 to 45 in good health and CMV-seronegative. The CDR3 sequence: CASRDHGTLNQETQYF. CDR3 nucleotides: TGTGCAAGTCGGGATCACGGGACACTTAACCAAGAGACCCAGTACTTC.